This passage covers 15 T cell receptor beta chains from one sample sequenced in a study of blood T cell repertoires in COVID-19. Produced via immunoSEQ multiplex PCR; TCRdb's table is partial and in-frame only. The table has about 260,000 clones, about nine tenths seen once. Input material: PBMCs or T cells enriched from blood (not recorded which). The receptor source for this set is a woman aged 45-65 years who had recovered from COVID-19.

J is TRBJ2-7 and V is TRBV10-3; 13 bases agree with TRBD2. CDR3 size: 16 residues. The germline V gene encodes CDR1 ENHRY and CDR2 SYGVKD. V was clipped by 1 base and J by 4 bases; unmatched bases: 4. The CDR3 nucleotides are TGTGCCATCAGTGAGTGGTGGACTAGCGGGAGTTACGAGCAGTACTTC. It encodes CAISEWWTSGSYEQYF.

The rearrangement links TRBV7-3 to TRBJ2-7; possible D gene TRBD1, 6 bases. The CDR3 sequence is 14 residues long. Germline V gene lookup returns CDR1 SGHTA and CDR2 FQGTGA. Between the trimmed V and J ends, which lost 2 bases and 4 bases, there was a span of 12 bases. The CDR3 protein is CASSLLQGRYEQYF. The CDR3 DNA is TGTGCCAGCAGCTTACTGCAGGGGAGATACGAGCAGTACTTC.

The chain joins TRBV9 to TRBJ2-7; TRBD2 might be the D (6 bases). Trimming pared 3 bases from V and 3 bases from J, leaving 16 bases between. Germline V gene lookup returns CDR1 SGDLS and CDR2 YYNGEE. The CDR3 covers 15 residues. The CDR3 sequence is CASSAQVDSGYEQYF. The CDR3 nucleotides are TGTGCCAGCAGCGCACAAGTTGATAGCGGCTACGAGCAGTACTTC.

The genes are TRBV7-2 and TRBJ1-2; TRBD1 matches 8 bases. The CDR3 totals 16 residues. V lost 3 bases to trimming and J lost 4 bases; unmatched junction nucleotides: 10. CDR1 and CDR2 (germline): SGHTA, FQGNSA. CDR3 nucleotides: TGTGCCAGCAGCTTCAAACAGGGGGGGTTCAGCTATGGCTACACCTTC. The encoded protein is CASSFKQGGFSYGYTF.

This clone was detected once. The chain joins TRBV28 to TRBJ1-5, with TRBD1 matching 9 bases. This CDR3 spans 15 amino acids. From germline, CDR1 is MDHEN and CDR2 SYDVKM. Germline trimming cut 6 bases from V and 7 bases from J; bases unmatched to any gene: 10. The CDR3 sequence is CASRQPGTGYQPQHF. The CDR3 coding sequence is TGTGCCAGCAGACAGCCCGGGACAGGGTACCAGCCCCAGCATTTT.

This clone was seen once. The rearrangement links TRBV5-1 to TRBJ2-1, with D possibly matching TRBD2 (7 bases). CDR3 length: 13 amino acids. Germline CDR1 is SGHRS and CDR2 is YFSETQ. V lost 8 bases and J lost 5, with 14 bases in between. The CDR3 DNA sequence: TGCGCCAGTAGGGGGGGAACAAACAATGAGCAGTTCTTC. This codes for CASRGGTNNEQFF.

The V and J genes are TRBV19 and TRBJ1-2, with 8 bases that match TRBD1. This CDR3 comprises 15 residues. CDR1 and CDR2 from the germline V gene are LNHDA and SQIVND (reference sequence). The trim removed 5 bases at V and 1 base at J, leaving 6 bases unmatched. The CDR3 DNA reads TGTGCCAGTAGTGTTGGCAGGGGGCTTAACTATGGCTACACCTTC. Translation: CASSVGRGLNYGYTF.

The chain has TRBV19 and TRBJ2-2; 7 bases match TRBD2. Trimming removed 7 bases from V and 6 bases from J; junction bases left unmatched: 11. The CDR3 runs to 15 residues. Germline V gene sequence: CDR1 LNHDA, CDR2 SQIVND (reference sequence). The CDR3 DNA follows: TGTGCCAGTACCCCACCGGGCGGGAGATCCGGGGAGCTGTTTTTT. Its protein product is CASTPPGGRSGELFF.

This clone was found once. V usage is TRBV29-1 and J usage is TRBJ1-2, with TRBD1 matching 8 bases. Germline V lookup: CDR1 SQVTM, CDR2 ANQGSEA. With 6 bases clipped from V and 4 bases from J, the junction kept 13 bases outside the gene matches. CDR3 length: 15 amino acids. This CDR3 is CSVLVTGVGGYGYTF. CDR3 in DNA: TGCAGCGTCCTGGTGACAGGGGTAGGAGGCTATGGCTACACCTTC.

This clone was recorded a few times. This CDR3 is CASSSAHPGTSGSTDTQYF. DNA for the CDR3: TGTGCCAGCAGTTCCGCTCACCCCGGGACTAGCGGGAGCACAGATACGCAGTATTTT. The chain employs TRBV27 and TRBJ2-3; TRBD2 matches at 12 bases. V gave up 4 bases and J gave up 0 bases; unmatched junction bases: 11. Germline CDR1 reads MNHEY; CDR2 reads SMNVEV (reference sequence). CDR3 size: 19 residues.

J is TRBJ1-6 and V is TRBV6-4; 7 bases align to TRBD1. The length of the CDR3 is 15 residues. V lost 4 bases, J lost 8 bases, and 8 bases stayed unmatched. Germline V gives CDR1 MRHNA, CDR2 SNTAGT. CDR3: CASSAAGGADSPLHF. Here the CDR3 DNA reads TGTGCCAGCAGTGCGGCAGGGGGTGCCGATTCACCCCTCCACTTT.

The chain carries TRBV24-1 and TRBJ2-7, with D possibly being TRBD1 (6 bases). The CDR3 loop spans 15 amino acids. Germline CDR1 is KGHDR and CDR2 is SFDVKD. Trimming took off 3 bases at V and 0 bases at J, with 11 bases between the two ends. The CDR3 here is CATSDPTTGSYEQYF. Written as DNA, the CDR3 is TGTGCCACCAGTGATCCTACGACAGGCTCCTACGAGCAGTACTTC.

The chain joins TRBV5-1 to TRBJ1-1; 7 bases fit TRBD1. This CDR3 is 15 amino acids long. The V and J ends lost 3 bases and 4 bases, in that order; junction bases with no gene match: 9. CDR1 is SGHRS and CDR2 is YFSETQ in the germline V gene. CDR3 nucleotides: TGCGCCAGCAGCTACACCGGGACAGATGCCACTGAAGCTTTCTTT. Protein product: CASSYTGTDATEAFF.

V and J are TRBV5-4 and TRBJ2-7; 8 positions agree with TRBD1. With V trimmed by 3 bases and J by 2 bases, 1 base remained unmatched. The length of the CDR3 is 13 residues. Looked up from germline, CDR1 is SGHNT and CDR2 is YYREEE (reference sequence). The CDR3: CASSSTGAYEQYF. Written as DNA, the CDR3 is TGTGCCAGCAGCTCGACAGGGGCCTACGAGCAGTACTTC.

This chain uses TRBV7-2 with TRBJ2-7; 7 bases agree with TRBD2. The CDR3 sequence is 18 residues long. Germline values: CDR1 SGHTA, CDR2 FQGNSA. The trim removed 2 bases at V and 7 bases at J, leaving 20 bases unmatched. The CDR3 DNA sequence: TGTGCCAGCAGCTTAACCCCCACCAGGCGGGAGCGTGGCTGGGAGCAGTACTTC. It codes for CASSLTPTRRERGWEQYF. Filled out from reference TRBV7-2 and TRBJ2-7, the complete variable domain reads GAGVSQSPSNKVTEKGKDVELRCDPISGHTALYWYRQSLGQGLEFLIYFQGNSAPDKSGLPSDRFSAERTGGSVSTLTIQRTQQEDSAVYLCASSLTPTRRERGWEQYFGPGTRLTVT.